Following are 21 T cell receptor beta chains from one sample sequenced in a study of cytomegalovirus exposure and HLA in healthy donors. PCR amplification relied on 60 Vbeta primers (plus 13 Jbeta primers). Data came from immunoSEQ multiplex PCR; TCRdb stores just in-frame clones and leaves some out. Altogether approximately 140,000 clones are present, roughly three quarters being singletons, with the ten largest covering 2.5% to 3.5%. Sequenced sample: PBMCs. These receptors were collected from a female donor in good health and CMV-seronegative.

The rearrangement uses TRBV30 and TRBJ1-3; 7 positions match TRBD1. This CDR3 is 14 amino acids long. With V trimmed by 2 bases and J by 4 bases, 5 bases remained unmatched. Looked up from germline, CDR1 is GTSNPN and CDR2 is SVGIG (reference sequence). CDR3 nucleotide sequence: TGTGCCTGGAGTAAGGGGGCTCAAGGAAACACCATATATTTT. Its protein product is CAWSKGAQGNTIYF.

This clone was observed many times. The rearrangement links TRBV5-6 to TRBJ2-3; 11 positions agree with TRBD2. The germline V gene has CDR1 SGHDT and CDR2 YYEEEE. This CDR3 has 17 residues. Trimming cost V 4 bases and J 0 bases; bases outside gene matches: 7. CDR3 DNA sequence: TGTGCCAGCAGCGATGTACTAGCGGGGGAGAGCACAGATACGCAGTATTTT. This codes for CASSDVLAGESTDTQYF. Full variable domain (rest looked up from reference TRBV5-6 and TRBJ2-3): DAGVTQSPTHLIKTRGQQVTLRCSPKSGHDTVSWYQQALGQGPQFIFQYYEEEERQRGNFPDRFSGHQFPNYSSELNVNALLLGDSALYLCASSDVLAGESTDTQYFGPGTRLTVL.

The chain recombines TRBV7-6 with TRBJ2-6; perhaps TRBD1 as D (6 bases). This CDR3 is built from 15 residues. V lost 5 bases and J lost 2, with 10 bases in between. Germline V gene lookup returns CDR1 SGHVS and CDR2 FNYEAQ. Here the CDR3 reads CASSTAGAGANVLTF. CDR3 nucleotides: TGTGCCAGCAGCACCGCAGGGGCTGGGGCCAACGTCCTGACTTTC.

The rearrangement joins TRBV9 to TRBJ2-3; tentatively, D is TRBD1 (6 bases). V was trimmed by 3 bases and J by 2 bases, leaving 7 bases between them. Germline V gives CDR1 SGDLS, CDR2 YYNGEE. The CDR3 is 13 amino acids. The CDR3 protein is CASSGTDTDTQYF. CDR3 nucleotides: TGTGCCAGCAGCGGGACAGACACAGATACGCAGTATTTT.

The J gene is TRBJ2-5, the V gene TRBV27; TRBD1 matches 7 bases. The CDR3 totals 13 residues. Per germline, CDR1 MNHEY and CDR2 SMNVEV (reference sequence). The J segment lost 5 bases and the V segment lost 3 bases, leaving 3 bases of the junction unmatched. CDR3 in DNA: TGTGCCAGCAGTTTGACAGGGTGGGAGACCCAGTACTTC. Protein: CASSLTGWETQYF.

CDR3 loop: CASHPGGNSPLHF. The CDR3 nucleotides read TGTGCCAGTCATCCAGGGGGTAATTCACCCCTCCACTTT. This rearrangement joins TRBV27 to TRBJ1-6; 7 bases map to TRBD1. Germline V gene lookup returns CDR1 MNHEY and CDR2 SMNVEV (reference sequence). The CDR3 is 13 residues long. Trimming at V came to 9 bases and at J to 6 bases, leaving 5 bases not matched to a gene.

V gene TRBV6-5 combines with J gene TRBJ1-6; TRBD1 agrees at 8 bases. V trimming: 4 bases; J trimming: 6 bases; junction bases outside the gene matches: 5. This CDR3 region has 15 residues. Germline CDR1 is MNHEY and CDR2 is SVGAGI. The CDR3 DNA reads TGTGCCAGCAGTTTCGATCAGGGGGCTAATTCACCCCTCCACTTT. Protein product: CASSFDQGANSPLHF.

The chain has TRBV28 and TRBJ2-7; TRBD1 agrees at 7 bases. This CDR3 is 14 amino acids long. V was clipped by 6 bases and J by 2 bases; unmatched bases: 7. Germline V gene lookup returns CDR1 MDHEN and CDR2 SYDVKM. The CDR3 loop is CASSEQGSTYEQYF. As DNA, the CDR3 is TGTGCCAGCAGCGAACAGGGGTCAACCTACGAGCAGTACTTC.

The chain uses TRBV7-8 and TRBJ2-5; 8 positions match TRBD2. V was pared by 1 base and J by 1 base, with 8 bases of the junction left unmatched. This CDR3 contains 17 residues. Germline V gives CDR1 SGHVS, CDR2 FQNEAQ. DNA for the CDR3: TGTGCCAGCAGCTTAGACTGGCGACTAGCGACCCAAGAGACCCAGTACTTC. Translating it yields CASSLDWRLATQETQYF.

The DNA for the CDR3 is TGTGCCAGTAGTGCAGACCGGGACAGCGAAGGAAACACCATATATTTT. It translates to CASSADRDSEGNTIYF. The chain is built from TRBV19 and TRBJ1-3, with 7 bases that match TRBD1. V trimming: 5 bases; J trimming: 4 bases; junction bases outside the gene matches: 11. CDR3 length equals 16 residues. The V gene's germline CDR1 is LNHDA and CDR2 SQIVND (reference sequence).

This clone was detected only a few times. This chain uses TRBV5-6 with TRBJ1-2; no reliable D call. Germline V gene sequence: CDR1 SGHDT, CDR2 YYEEEE. The CDR3 runs to 14 residues. Trimming took 0 bases from V and 1 from J, leaving 7 bases between them. The CDR3 DNA sequence: TGTGCCAGCAGCTTGGGCCAGATTAACTATGGCTACACCTTC. Protein sequence: CASSLGQINYGYTF.

The chain has TRBV6-5 and TRBJ2-7; 8 bases agree with TRBD2. The CDR3 runs 16 residues. The germline V gene encodes CDR1 MNHEY and CDR2 SVGAGI. Trimming at V came to 0 bases and at J to 4 bases, leaving 8 bases not matched to a gene. CDR3 coding DNA: TGTGCCAGCAGTTACTCAGGCGGGGGGTCTCGATACGAGCAGTACTTC. This gives the protein CASSYSGGGSRYEQYF.

The rearrangement joins TRBV6-1 to TRBJ2-1, with D possibly being TRBD2 (7 bases). The CDR3 runs 15 residues. CDR1 MNHNS and CDR2 SASEGT come from the germline V gene. V was cut by 4 bases and J by 2 bases, with 12 bases left in between. The CDR3 nucleotides read TGTGCCAGCAGTGTAGGAGGGGGGGCCTACAATGAGCAGTTCTTC. This sequence encodes CASSVGGGAYNEQFF.

The chain has TRBV11-2 and TRBJ2-3, with 7 bases lining up with TRBD2. There are 17 residues in the CDR3. Germline CDR1 reads SGHAT; CDR2 reads FQNNGV. Trimming removed 5 bases from V and 0 bases from J; junction bases left unmatched: 11. This chain's CDR3 is CASSTPLAEASTDTQYF. The CDR3 nucleotides are TGTGCCAGCAGCACACCCCTAGCGGAGGCTAGCACAGATACGCAGTATTTT.

This chain joins TRBV6-5 and TRBJ1-3; D remains unclear. CDR3 length equals 14 residues. Trimming removed 5 bases from V and 0 bases from J, with 8 bases in between. Looked up from germline, CDR1 is MNHEY and CDR2 is SVGAGI. CDR3 coding DNA: TGTGCCAGCAGTCGCAGGCGCTCTGGAAACACCATATATTTT. This codes for CASSRRRSGNTIYF.

The V call is TRBV7-2, the J call TRBJ2-7, with D uncertain. This CDR3 has 11 amino acids. Germline CDR1 and CDR2: SGHTA and FQGNSA. Trimming removed 4 bases at V and 2 bases at J, with 3 bases between. The CDR3 nucleotides read TGTGCCAGCAGCTATACCTACGAGCAGTACTTC. As protein: CASSYTYEQYF.

V usage is TRBV7-2 and J usage is TRBJ2-7, with 8 bases fitting TRBD1. The germline CDR1 and CDR2 sequences are SGHTA and FQGNSA. J lost 3 bases, V lost 5 bases, and 6 bases had no gene match. This CDR3 spans 14 amino acids. The CDR3 sequence is CASSRGDRRYEQYF. The CDR3 DNA sequence: TGTGCCAGCAGCCGAGGGGACAGGCGCTACGAGCAGTACTTC.

V usage is TRBV15 and J usage is TRBJ2-5; D might be TRBD2 (6 bases). Germline CDR1 and CDR2: LNHNV and YYDKDF (reference sequence). V dropped 0 bases and J dropped 2 bases, with 16 bases sitting between them. The CDR3 loop spans 17 amino acids. The CDR3 here is CATSRDPWTAGQETQYF. The CDR3 bases are TGTGCCACCAGCAGAGACCCATGGACGGCGGGGCAAGAGACCCAGTACTTC. Full variable domain (outside the CDR3, taken from reference TRBV15 and TRBJ2-5): DAMVIQNPRYQVTQFGKPVTLSCSQTLNHNVMYWYQQKSSQAPKLLFHYYDKDFNNEADTPDNFQSRRPNTSFCFLDIRSPGLGDTAMYLCATSRDPWTAGQETQYFGPGTRLLVL.

The chain combines TRBV7-6 with TRBJ2-3, with D maybe TRBD1 (5 bases). The CDR3 contains 14 residues. Germline V gene data show CDR1 as SGHVS and CDR2 as FNYEAQ. The V end lost 5 bases, the J end lost 2 bases, and 11 bases lay between the germline ends. The CDR3 protein is CASSPTRATDTQYF. CDR3 in DNA: TGTGCCAGCAGCCCGACCAGGGCCACAGATACGCAGTATTTT. Variable domain in full (rest from reference TRBV7-6 and TRBJ2-3): GAGVSQSPRYKVTKRGQDVALRCDPISGHVSLYWYRQALGQGPEFLTYFNYEAQQDKSGLPNDRFSAERPEGSISTLTIQRTEQRDSAMYRCASSPTRATDTQYFGPGTRLTVL.

The CDR3 DNA is TGTGCCAGCAGCCAAGATCGCAGGGCCGAGCAGTACTTC. Translation gives CASSQDRRAEQYF. This chain uses TRBV14 with TRBJ2-7; TRBD1 is a possible D gene (5 bases). The CDR3 covers 13 residues. In germline, CDR1 is SGHDN, CDR2 FVKESK. V lost 0 bases to trimming and J lost 6 bases, with 9 bases between them.

The chain carries TRBV2 and TRBJ2-7, with 7 positions matching TRBD2. Per the germline V gene, CDR1 is SNHLY and CDR2 is FYNNEI. With V trimmed by 2 bases and J by 2 bases, 9 bases remained unmatched. The CDR3 sequence is 16 residues long. CDR3 sequence: CASSEKGLAVAYEQYF. CDR3 DNA sequence: TGTGCCAGCAGTGAAAAGGGGCTAGCGGTTGCCTACGAGCAGTACTTC.